Presented here are 20 T cell receptor beta chains from one specimen sequenced in a study of T cell changes during pregnancy in multiple sclerosis. The assay was immunoSEQ multiplex PCR, and TCRdb's table has in-frame clones only and misses some. The repertoire has 60,000 to 85,000 clones, about 92% of them found once; the top ten carry approximately 1.5%. The sequencing here drew on peripheral blood, taken in the second trimester of pregnancy. The receptor set was obtained from a female donor in good health, enrolled as a control in a pregnancy study.

The chain links TRBV5-1 to TRBJ2-1; TRBD2 matches 13 bases. This CDR3 comprises 22 residues. With 0 bases clipped from V and 2 bases from J, the junction kept 17 bases outside the gene matches. Germline V gene sequence: CDR1 SGHRS, CDR2 YFSETQ. The CDR3 spells CASSLALTSGRANTRPYNEQFF. CDR3 nucleotide sequence: TGCGCCAGCAGCTTGGCCTTAACTAGCGGGAGGGCCAATACTAGGCCCTACAATGAGCAGTTCTTC.

The chain uses TRBV7-9 and TRBJ2-7, with 10 bases matching TRBD2. The germline CDR1 and CDR2 sequences are SEHNR and FQNEAQ (reference sequence). The CDR3 contains 16 residues. With V trimmed by 5 bases and J by 2 bases, 9 bases remained unmatched. The CDR3 spells CASSPQKREGTYEQYF. Written as DNA, the CDR3 is TGTGCCAGCAGCCCCCAAAAGCGGGAGGGGACCTACGAGCAGTACTTC.

This clone came up once. This chain connects TRBV5-6 to TRBJ2-7, with TRBD1 identical over 7 bases. CDR3 length: 14 amino acids. Germline V gene data show CDR1 as SGHDT and CDR2 as YYEEEE. V dropped 4 bases and J dropped 3; count of bases not matched to a gene: 7. CDR3 DNA: TGTGCCAGCAGCACCAGGACAGGCCGCTACGAGCAGTACTTC. Translation gives CASSTRTGRYEQYF.

This sequence joins TRBV7-2 and TRBJ2-1; TRBD1 aligns across 8 bases. The CDR3 totals 13 residues. Germline V gene data show CDR1 as SGHTA and CDR2 as FQGNSA. V gave up 5 bases and J gave up 6 bases; unmatched junction bases: 3. In nucleotides, the CDR3 is TGTGCCAGCAGCCGCACAGGGGGCAATGAGCAGTTCTTC. Translated: CASSRTGGNEQFF. The variable domain in full, with the rest retrieved from reference TRBV7-2 and TRBJ2-1, is GAGVSQSPSNKVTEKGKDVELRCDPISGHTALYWYRQSLGQGLEFLIYFQGNSAPDKSGLPSDRFSAERTGGSVSTLTIQRTQQEDSAVYLCASSRTGGNEQFFGPGTRLTVL.

The V gene is TRBV6-5, the J gene TRBJ2-5; TRBD1 is a possible D gene (6 bases). V lost 4 bases to trimming and J lost 6 bases, with 12 bases between them. The CDR3 sequence is 13 residues long. CDR1 is MNHEY and CDR2 is SVGAGI in the germline V gene. CDR3 sequence reads: CASSSTGIQTQYF. In DNA form, the CDR3 reads TGTGCCAGCAGTTCTACAGGGATTCAGACCCAGTACTTC.

The chain links TRBV7-9 to TRBJ2-6, with TRBD2 matching 12 bases. CDR1 SEHNR and CDR2 FQNEAQ come from the germline V gene (reference sequence). There are 14 residues in the CDR3. Losses at the gene ends were 5 bases for V and 9 bases for J; bases not matched to a gene: 2. CDR3 amino acids: CASSPSGRDNVLTF. Here the CDR3 DNA reads TGTGCCAGCAGCCCTAGCGGGAGGGACAACGTCCTGACTTTC.

This sequence joins TRBV6-5 and TRBJ1-6; possibly TRBD1 for D (6 bases). Germline CDR1 reads MNHEY; CDR2 reads SVGAGI. This CDR3 has 14 residues. Trimming cost V 6 bases and J 7 bases, with 13 bases left between them. The CDR3 DNA reads TGTGCCAGCAGGAAGACAGGAGCCAATTCACCCCTCCACTTT. Translated: CASRKTGANSPLHF.

This rearrangement joins TRBV27 to TRBJ2-7; D possibly corresponds to TRBD2 (6 bases). Germline loops: CDR1 MNHEY, CDR2 SMNVEV (reference sequence). Trimming stripped 3 bases from V and 4 bases from J, with 13 bases between. CDR3 length equals 14 residues. CDR3 DNA sequence: TGTGCCAGCAGTTTGGGCGGGATAGCTTACGAGCAGTACTTC. This encodes CASSLGGIAYEQYF.

The chain links TRBV7-9 to TRBJ2-7; 8 nucleotides match TRBD2. Germline CDR1 is SEHNR and CDR2 is FQNEAQ (reference sequence). V shed 1 base and J 7 bases; nucleotides not matched to a gene: 12. The CDR3 runs 16 residues. Written as DNA, the CDR3 is TGTGCCAGCAGCTTAGGTTCTAGCGGGCAACTGGGGGAGCAGTACTTC. Its protein is CASSLGSSGQLGEQYF.

The chain joins TRBV19 to TRBJ1-3; 8 nucleotides align to TRBD1. The CDR3 has 14 amino acids. V lost 10 bases, J lost 4 bases, and 9 bases stayed unmatched. Germline CDR1 LNHDA, CDR2 SQIVND (reference sequence). Here the CDR3 DNA reads TGTGCCACCCAGGGGGCAGTGGCCGGAAACACCATATATTTT. Translation gives CATQGAVAGNTIYF. The entire variable domain, with the rest obtained from reference TRBV19 and TRBJ1-3, is as follows: DGGITQSPKYLFRKEGQNVTLSCEQNLNHDAMYWYRQDPGQGLRLIYYSQIVNDFQKGDIAEGYSVSREKKESFPLTVTSAQKNPTAFYLCATQGAVAGNTIYFGEGSWLTVV.

The chain joins TRBV27 to TRBJ1-2; 9 nucleotides match TRBD1. The V and J ends lost 5 bases and 10 bases, in that order; junction bases with no gene match: 8. The CDR3 has 13 amino acids. Per the germline V gene, CDR1 is MNHEY and CDR2 is SMNVEV (reference sequence). The CDR3 bases are TGTGCCAGCAGTCCTGGGACAGGGATTGACTACACCTTC. It specifies CASSPGTGIDYTF.

The chain is built from TRBV5-1 and TRBJ2-1, with 7 nucleotides matching TRBD1. Germline values: CDR1 SGHRS, CDR2 YFSETQ. V was pared by 4 bases and J by 3 bases, with 10 bases of the junction left unmatched. The CDR3 runs to 16 residues. DNA of the CDR3: TGCGCCAGCAGCCGGGACAGTTTGTCTCTCTACAATGAGCAGTTCTTC. It is translated as CASSRDSLSLYNEQFF.

The chain joins TRBV9 to TRBJ1-1; no definite D call. Trimming left V 6 bases short and J 5 bases short, with 17 bases between. This CDR3 contains 14 residues. CDR1 and CDR2 from the germline V gene are SGDLS and YYNGEE. CDR3 DNA: TGTGCCAGCACCATGGTTGAGGTTGTGACTGAAGCTTTCTTT. Residues: CASTMVEVVTEAFF.

V and J are TRBV2 and TRBJ1-1, with D perhaps TRBD1 (5 bases). The CDR3 has 15 residues. V lost 4 bases and J lost 1, with 13 bases in between. Germline V gives CDR1 SNHLY, CDR2 FYNNEI. Written as DNA, the CDR3 is TGTGCCAGCAGTGGTCGGGGGTTGCCGAACACTGAAGCTTTCTTT. This encodes CASSGRGLPNTEAFF.

This clone was counted only a few times. V and J are TRBV9 and TRBJ2-1; 13 bases align to TRBD2. The V segment lost 4 bases and the J segment 7 bases; nucleotides outside the gene matches: 14. Germline-derived CDR1 and CDR2 are SGDLS and YYNGEE. The CDR3 loop spans 18 amino acids. CDR3 in amino acids: CASSSRQPTSGRRNEQFF. In DNA form, the CDR3 reads TGTGCCAGCAGCTCTCGCCAGCCGACTAGCGGGAGGAGGAATGAGCAGTTCTTC.

The J gene is TRBJ1-2, the V gene TRBV6-1; perhaps TRBD1 as D (6 bases). Trimming shortened V by 3 bases and J by 6 bases, and 11 bases separated the two germline ends. Germline CDR1 reads MNHNS; CDR2 reads SASEGT. This CDR3 has 13 amino acids. The CDR3 reads CASSEASGDGYTF. The CDR3, as DNA: TGTGCCAGCAGTGAGGCGTCAGGGGATGGCTACACCTTC.

The CDR3 DNA reads TGTGCCAGCAGCTCAGGACTGACAGATACGCAGTATTTT. It codes for CASSSGLTDTQYF. This chain joins TRBV11-3 and TRBJ2-3; D may be TRBD2 (5 bases). Germline CDR1 is SGHNT and CDR2 is YENEEA. Deletions cut 4 bases from V and 3 bases from J, with 8 bases between. CDR3 length equals 13 residues.

The DNA for the CDR3 is TGCGCCAGCAGCCAAGATGGGGACAGCTACGAGCAGTACTTC. Amino acid sequence: CASSQDGDSYEQYF. The V and J genes are TRBV4-3 and TRBJ2-7; TRBD1 agrees at 7 bases. This CDR3 has 14 residues. The germline V gene has CDR1 LGHNA and CDR2 YSLEER. V dropped 0 bases and J dropped 3; count of bases not matched to a gene: 2.

The chain uses TRBV6-5 and TRBJ2-2; TRBD2 might be the D (6 bases). The germline V and J ends were trimmed by 5 bases and 6 bases, with 7 bases remaining between them. CDR3 length: 12 residues. In germline, CDR1 is MNHEY, CDR2 SVGAGI. The CDR3 sequence: CASSRGAGELFF. DNA of the CDR3: TGTGCCAGCAGTCGCGGGGCCGGGGAGCTGTTTTTT.

CDR3 region: CASSLLGASTDTQYF. DNA for the CDR3: TGTGCCAGCAGTCTCCTAGGGGCTAGCACAGATACGCAGTATTTT. The rearrangement uses TRBV6-6 and TRBJ2-3, with a possible D match to TRBD1 (5 bases). Germline CDR1 and CDR2: MNHNY and SVGAGI (reference sequence). V lost 5 bases, J lost 0 bases, and 12 bases lay in between. This CDR3 has 15 amino acids.